The subject of this entry is one T cell receptor (beta chain). Repertoires were generated with immunoSEQ multiplex PCR, while TCRdb's copy carries only in-frame clones and drops some. The sample has approximately 29,000 clones; roughly 70% are singletons. These data are taken from a study of blood T cell repertoires in COVID-19. The germline CDR1 and CDR2 sequences are ENHRY and SYGVKD. V was cut by 0 bases and J by 7 bases, with 13 bases left in between. The CDR3 runs 16 residues. The chain uses TRBV10-3 and TRBJ1-6; maybe TRBD1 (5 bases). The specimen was peripheral blood. The receptor comes from a boy aged 2 to 10 with active or convalescent COVID-19. The CDR3 coding sequence is TGTGCCATCAGTGAGTCTGGGCCAGGGATCAATTCACCCCTCCACTTT. Residues: CAISESGPGINSPLHF.